Each of the 27 T cell receptor beta chains below was sequenced from the same sample in a study of regulatory and conventional T cells in RAG deficiency. The sorted conventional CD4+ T cells were CD25-low and CD127-high, with genomic DNA sequenced. TCRdb's copy holds only in-frame clones and misses some; the assay was immunoSEQ multiplex PCR. The top ten clones hold 0.51% of a sample with tens of thousands of clones, about 87% of them seen once. This sample also belongs to another study, concerning regulatory T cells. This second study notes: Primers: 52 TRBV forward and 13 TRBJ reverse.

Sequencing input: CD4+ effector T cells sorted from blood. These receptors were taken from a human donor in good health.

This CDR3 is CASSLVRGATYEQYF. The CDR3 DNA reads TGTGCCAGCAGCTTGGTGCGGGGGGCGACCTACGAGCAGTACTTC. The chain is built from TRBV5-5 and TRBJ2-7; 8 bases line up with TRBD2. The CDR3 length is 15 residues. V was pared by 0 bases and J by 2 bases, with 4 bases of the junction left unmatched. Germline V lookup: CDR1 SGHKS, CDR2 YYEKEE (reference sequence).

The chain couples TRBV27 to TRBJ2-7; D not certain. Trimming stripped 6 bases from V and 1 base from J, with 10 bases between. Germline assignment: CDR1 MNHEY and CDR2 SMNVEV (reference sequence). The CDR3 loop spans 13 amino acids. DNA for the CDR3: TGTGCCAGCAGCCTTTCCGGGTCCTACGAGCAGTACTTC. It specifies CASSLSGSYEQYF.

The rearrangement joins TRBV7-3 to TRBJ2-1; D possibly corresponds to TRBD2 (6 bases). Germline CDR1 SGHTA, CDR2 FQGTGA. V shed 8 bases and J shed 9 bases, with 23 bases lying between them. CDR3 length: 15 residues. CDR3 DNA: TGTGCCAGCTCCCCCCAGGAGGGGCGAGGCGGTGAGCAGTTCTTC. It yields the protein CASSPQEGRGGEQFF.

This clone has a single count. The chain has TRBV9 and TRBJ1-1; perhaps TRBD1 as D (5 bases). The CDR3 loop spans 14 amino acids. The V gene lost 4 bases and the J gene lost 5 bases, with 15 bases spanning the gap. Germline V gene lookup returns CDR1 SGDLS and CDR2 YYNGEE. The DNA of the CDR3 is TGTGCCAGCAGCCCGGGCCCTGAGGGGACTGAAGCTTTCTTT. Amino acid sequence: CASSPGPEGTEAFF.

CDR3 in DNA: TGCGCCAGCAGCCAAAACCGGGCCACGGGTGAAAAACTGTTTTTT. Its translation: CASSQNRATGEKLFF. The chain is built from TRBV5-1 and TRBJ1-4; D uncertain. The CDR3 extends over 15 amino acids. Germline assignment: CDR1 SGHRS and CDR2 YFSETQ. V dropped 4 bases and J dropped 7 bases, with 17 bases sitting between them.

The gene calls are TRBV11-2 and TRBJ2-2, with D tentatively TRBD1 or TRBD2 (5 bases each). The CDR3 extends over 16 amino acids. The V gene's germline CDR1 is SGHAT and CDR2 FQNNGV. V lost 4 bases, J lost 5 bases, and 17 bases lay in between. CDR3 protein: CASSSQRGIGTGELFF. CDR3 DNA sequence: TGTGCCAGCAGCTCCCAGAGGGGCATTGGAACCGGGGAGCTGTTTTTT.

This clone was recorded once. The chain carries TRBV5-1 and TRBJ1-2; 8 bases map to TRBD1. V shed 4 bases and J 5 bases; nucleotides not matched to a gene: 7. CDR3 length: 14 amino acids. Germline V gene sequence: CDR1 SGHRS, CDR2 YFSETQ. CDR3 protein: CASSTGQGDYGYTF. CDR3 in DNA: TGCGCCAGCAGCACCGGACAGGGTGATTATGGCTACACCTTC.

The rearrangement uses TRBV11-1 and TRBJ2-2; D ambiguous. The CDR3 sequence is 13 residues long. Trimming removed 1 base at V and 7 bases at J, with 7 bases between. Per the germline V gene, CDR1 is SGHAT and CDR2 is FQDESV (reference sequence). The CDR3 nucleotides are TGTGCCAGCAGCTTAGAGGGCGTCGGGGAGCTGTTTTTT. Its protein is CASSLEGVGELFF.

The chain combines TRBV6-1 with TRBJ2-5, with D possibly TRBD1 on 5 matching bases. Trimming removed 7 bases at V and 5 bases at J, with 20 bases between. The CDR3 is made up of 15 amino acids. Germline CDR1 reads MNHNS; CDR2 reads SASEGT. The CDR3 DNA follows: TGTGCCAGCACTTATACTCGGCAGGGCACGGAGACCCAGTACTTC. As protein: CASTYTRQGTETQYF.

The chain joins TRBV5-1 to TRBJ1-1, with no clear D. Germline V CDR1 and CDR2: SGHRS, YFSETQ. The V gene lost 1 base and the J gene lost 1 base, with 5 bases spanning the gap. This CDR3 is 13 amino acids long. In nucleotides, the CDR3 is TGCGCCAGCAGCTTGAAAGGGAACACTGAAGCTTTCTTT. Its translation is CASSLKGNTEAFF.

The chain has TRBV5-6 and TRBJ1-3, with D possibly TRBD1 on 5 matching bases. Germline CDR1 and CDR2: SGHDT and YYEEEE. The CDR3 is made up of 17 amino acids. Trimming stripped 4 bases from V and 0 bases from J, with 17 bases between. The CDR3 loop is CASSRWGSYISGNTIYF. DNA of the CDR3: TGTGCCAGCAGCAGATGGGGCAGCTACATCTCTGGAAACACCATATATTTT.

The chain is built from TRBV7-9 and TRBJ2-1; D is undetermined. CDR1 is SEHNR and CDR2 is FQNEAQ in the germline V gene (reference sequence). This CDR3 comprises 12 residues. V lost 5 bases, J lost 10 bases, and 12 bases lay in between. CDR3 nucleotides: TGTGCCAGCAGCCCCCGCCGAGACGAGCAGTTCTTC. This sequence encodes CASSPRRDEQFF.

V and J are TRBV7-9 and TRBJ2-2; 9 bases are shared with TRBD1. V gave up 5 bases and J gave up 3 bases; unmatched junction bases: 4. The CDR3 runs 15 residues. Germline V CDR1 and CDR2: SEHNR, FQNEAQ (reference sequence). The CDR3 spells CASSVGQGDTGELFF. CDR3 sequence (DNA): TGTGCCAGCAGCGTGGGACAGGGTGACACCGGGGAGCTGTTTTTT.

CDR3 residues: CASSPGQNSGNTIYF. The CDR3 bases are TGTGCCAGCTCCCCCGGACAGAACTCTGGAAACACCATATATTTT. The chain links TRBV18 to TRBJ1-3, with D maybe TRBD1 (6 bases). Germline CDR1 reads KGHSH; CDR2 reads LQKENI. V lost 6 bases, J lost 0 bases, and 12 bases lay in between. There are 15 residues in the CDR3. Drawing the rest from reference TRBV18 and TRBJ1-3, the complete variable domain is NAGVMQNPRHLVRRRGQEARLRCSPMKGHSHVYWYRQLPEEGLKFMVYLQKENIIDESGMPKERFSAEFPKEGPSILRIQQVVRGDSAAYFCASSPGQNSGNTIYFGEGSWLTVV.

V gene TRBV2 combines with J gene TRBJ2-3; weak D call: TRBD1 (6 bases). V lost 10 bases, J lost 1 base, and 15 bases lay in between. The CDR3 runs to 14 residues. Germline CDR1 reads SNHLY; CDR2 reads FYNNEI. CDR3 nucleotides: TGTGCCACCCTAAGGGGGTCGGGCACAGATACGCAGTATTTT. The encoded protein is CATLRGSGTDTQYF.

The J gene is TRBJ1-2, the V gene TRBV19; 9 positions agree with TRBD1. CDR3 length: 15 amino acids. The V and J ends lost 6 bases and 7 bases, in that order; junction bases with no gene match: 12. The germline CDR1 and CDR2 sequences are LNHDA and SQIVND (reference sequence). The CDR3 coding sequence is TGTGCCAGTAGACCACCAGGACAGGGGTGGTCTGGCTACACCTTC. It is translated as CASRPPGQGWSGYTF. The complete variable domain, with remaining parts taken from reference TRBV19 and TRBJ1-2, reads DGGITQSPKYLFRKEGQNVTLSCEQNLNHDAMYWYRQDPGQGLRLIYYSQIVNDFQKGDIAEGYSVSREKKESFPLTVTSAQKNPTAFYLCASRPPGQGWSGYTFGSGTRLTVV.

The chain carries TRBV28 and TRBJ1-1; the D is unclear. The germline V and J ends were trimmed by 3 bases and 1 base, with 3 bases remaining between them. This CDR3 has 12 residues. Germline values: CDR1 MDHEN, CDR2 SYDVKM. The CDR3 is CASSLRNTEAFF. CDR3 coding DNA: TGTGCCAGCAGTTTGAGGAACACTGAAGCTTTCTTT. Complete variable domain (other parts from reference TRBV28 and TRBJ1-1): DVKVTQSSRYLVKRTGEKVFLECVQDMDHENMFWYRQDPGLGLRLIYFSYDVKMKEKGDIPEGYSVSREKKERFSLILESASTNQTSMYLCASSLRNTEAFFGQGTRLTVV.

This chain uses TRBV6-5 with TRBJ1-1; D is possibly TRBD1 (5 bases). Per the germline V gene, CDR1 is MNHEY and CDR2 is SVGAGI. V dropped 3 bases and J dropped 7 bases, with 12 bases sitting between them. CDR3 length: 13 amino acids. The CDR3 bases are TGTGCCAGCAGTTATGACAGTAAAGATGAAGCTTTCTTT. Translation: CASSYDSKDEAFF.

This chain joins TRBV28 and TRBJ1-2, with 9 positions matching TRBD1. The CDR3 extends over 13 amino acids. With V trimmed by 10 bases and J by 0 bases, 3 bases remained unmatched. Germline CDR1 MDHEN, CDR2 SYDVKM. The DNA of the CDR3 is TGTGCCACCAGACAGGGGGCTAACTATGGCTACACCTTC. It is translated as CATRQGANYGYTF.

The chain uses TRBV27 and TRBJ2-7; 15 bases line up with TRBD2. Germline V gene data show CDR1 as MNHEY and CDR2 as SMNVEV (reference sequence). Trimming cost V 5 bases and J 6 bases; bases outside gene matches: 11. The CDR3 covers 17 residues. CDR3 DNA sequence: TGTGCCAGCAGTCTAAAGTCACCGGGACTAGCGGGGGGCGAGCAGTACTTC. As protein: CASSLKSPGLAGGEQYF.

About this clone: The same CDR3 also results from other DNA sequences found in this sample. The chain carries TRBV6-6 and TRBJ1-5; tentative D call: TRBD1 (6 bases). V lost 0 bases to trimming and J lost 4 bases, with 7 bases between them. Germline CDR1 MNHNY, CDR2 SVGAGI (reference sequence). This CDR3 is 14 amino acids long. As DNA, the CDR3 is TGTGCCAGCAGTTACTCAGGACAGAATCAGCCCCAGCATTTT. This sequence encodes CASSYSGQNQPQHF.

This chain links TRBV5-1 with TRBJ2-2; D is tentatively TRBD1 or TRBD2 (7 bases each). Germline CDR1 and CDR2: SGHRS and YFSETQ. Trimming shortened V by 7 bases and J by 6 bases, and 22 bases separated the two germline ends. The CDR3 covers 16 residues. The CDR3 is CASREAKSGTAGELFF. CDR3 DNA: TGCGCCAGCCGGGAGGCGAAATCCGGGACAGCCGGGGAGCTGTTTTTT.

The CDR3 sequence is CASSPNTGELFF. CDR3 DNA: TGCGCCAGCAGTCCAAACACCGGGGAGCTGTTTTTT. This rearrangement joins TRBV10-1 to TRBJ1-3; D unresolved. The J call is uncertain, as TRBJ2-2 better fits the DNA end. Germline V gene data show CDR1 as WNHNN and CDR2 as SYGVQD (reference sequence). This CDR3 comprises 12 residues.

V usage is TRBV29-1 and J usage is TRBJ1-2; unclear D gene. Germline V gene sequence: CDR1 SQVTM, CDR2 ANQGSEA. V was pared by 2 bases and J by 2 bases, with 9 bases between. The CDR3 runs 13 residues. The DNA for the CDR3 is TGCAGCGTTGAATCGGGCAGAAACTATGGCTACACCTTC. It yields the protein CSVESGRNYGYTF.

The chain joins TRBV5-1 to TRBJ1-4; D unclear. The germline V gene encodes CDR1 SGHRS and CDR2 YFSETQ. Trimming took off 0 bases at V and 7 bases at J, with 16 bases between the two ends. The CDR3 is 16 amino acids. CDR3 sequence (DNA): TGCGCCAGCAGCTTGGATGGAGGGCAGATGAGTGAAAAACTGTTTTTT. Translating gives CASSLDGGQMSEKLFF.

The J gene is TRBJ2-7, the V gene TRBV5-4; D is possibly TRBD2 (6 bases). CDR3 length: 15 amino acids. Germline CDR1 reads SGHNT; CDR2 reads YYREEE (reference sequence). V was trimmed by 4 bases and J by 3 bases, leaving 17 bases between them. The CDR3 is CASSHRDSDHYEQYF. The CDR3, as DNA: TGTGCCAGCAGCCACCGGGACTCTGATCACTACGAGCAGTACTTC.

The rearrangement joins TRBV7-9 to TRBJ2-5; possibly TRBD2 for D (5 bases). The CDR3 is 11 amino acids. Germline V CDR1 and CDR2: SEHNR, FQNEAQ (reference sequence). The V end was cut by 8 bases, the J end by 1 base, with 5 bases between. The CDR3 spells CASEGQETQYF. CDR3 DNA: TGTGCCAGCGAGGGCCAAGAGACCCAGTACTTC.